The 31 T cell receptor beta chains listed next were all sequenced from one sample in a study of T cells in Graves' hyperthyroidism and ophthalmopathy. Amplification targeted TCR beta CDR3 regions from RNA transcripts. HTBI primers were used for first-round RT-PCR of the TCR CDR3. In TCRdb, the multiplex PCR reads were re-called with MiXCR into one record per CDR3 protein. The sample carries approximately 530,000 distinct CDR3 sequences, approximately 20% recorded once. The sequencing input was blood. All receptors come from a man aged 35 to 55 with Graves' ophthalmopathy.

This clonotype was detected a few times. The chain combines TRBV4-1 with TRBJ2-3, with D tentatively TRBD1 or TRBD2 (5 bases each). The CDR3 covers 14 residues. Germline V gene data show CDR1 as MGHRA and CDR2 as YSYEKL. V lost 1 base and J lost 4, with 9 bases in between. CDR3 in amino acids: CASSQGGTADTQYF. In nucleotides, the CDR3 is TGCGCCAGCAGCCAAGGTGGGACCGCAGATACGCAGTATTTT.

V usage is TRBV5-1 and J usage is TRBJ2-5; a weak D match, TRBD1 (6 bases). V was cut by 0 bases and J by 3 bases, with 9 bases left in between. CDR1 and CDR2 from the germline V gene are SGHRS and YFSETQ. This CDR3 is 14 amino acids long. For the CDR3, the DNA is TGCGCCAGCAGCTTGGTTTCAGGGGAAGAGACCCAGTACTTC. It encodes CASSLVSGEETQYF.

This clonotype came up many times. This sequence joins TRBV2 and TRBJ2-3; 9 bases map to TRBD2. The J segment lost 5 bases and the V segment lost 8 bases, leaving 14 bases of the junction unmatched. Germline V lookup: CDR1 SNHLY, CDR2 FYNNEI. CDR3 length: 16 residues. As DNA, the CDR3 is TGTGCCAGCGACTATGATCGGCGGGGGGGCTTAGATACGCAGTATTTT. This translates into CASDYDRRGGLDTQYF.

The chain recombines TRBV12-3 or TRBV12-4 with TRBJ2-5; D is uncertain. V was trimmed by 6 bases and J by 3 bases, leaving 17 bases between them. The CDR3 contains 15 residues. In nucleotides, the CDR3 is TGTGCCAGCAGGCCGTCCCCAGTAGAGAAAGAGACCCAGTACTTC. Its translation is CASRPSPVEKETQYF.

This clonotype was recorded at least ten times. This CDR3 reads CASSLVPGISSYEQYF. The CDR3 DNA is TGCGCCAGCAGCTTGGTTCCAGGGATTAGCTCCTACGAGCAGTACTTC. The V call is TRBV5-1, the J call TRBJ2-7, with D possibly matching TRBD1 (5 bases). In germline, CDR1 is SGHRS, CDR2 YFSETQ. Trimming shortened V by 0 bases and J by 0 bases, and 13 bases separated the two germline ends. The CDR3 covers 16 residues.

This clonotype appeared a few times. The genes are TRBV2 and TRBJ2-3; D unresolved. V was trimmed by 5 bases and J by 4 bases, leaving 13 bases between them. Per the germline V gene, CDR1 is SNHLY and CDR2 is FYNNEI. This CDR3 spans 14 amino acids. The CDR3 region has the DNA TGTGCCAGCAGTCTTGCTAGGAACGCAGATACGCAGTATTTT. Its translation is CASSLARNADTQYF.

This chain joins TRBV3-1 and TRBJ1-1; 8 positions match TRBD1. After removal of 3 bases from V and 11 bases from J, the junction contained 2 bases not matched to a gene. Per germline, CDR1 LGHDT and CDR2 YNNKEL (reference sequence). This CDR3 comprises 11 residues. The CDR3 loop is CASSQDRAAFF. CDR3 sequence (DNA): TGTGCCAGCAGCCAGGACAGGGCGGCTTTCTTT.

V and J are TRBV30 and TRBJ2-5; the match to TRBD1 covers 11 bases. This CDR3 has 15 amino acids. The ends lost 3 bases at V and 4 bases at J; junction bases unmatched: 7. Per the germline V gene, CDR1 is GTSNPN and CDR2 is SVGIG (reference sequence). CDR3 region: CAWRRRTGGRETQYF. CDR3 DNA: TGTGCCTGGAGAAGAAGGACAGGGGGCAGAGAGACCCAGTACTTC.

The V gene is TRBV12-3 or TRBV12-4, the J gene TRBJ1-2, with a possible D match to TRBD1 (6 bases). The CDR3 has 14 amino acids. Trimming cost V 6 bases and J 3 bases, with 14 bases left between them. In DNA, the CDR3 is TGTGCCAGCAGAGGTGAGGGGGGCCACTATGGCTACACCTTC. Translated, it gives CASRGEGGHYGYTF.

The rearrangement links TRBV7-9 to TRBJ1-5; D perhaps matches TRBD1 (5 bases). The V end lost 1 base, the J end lost 3 bases, and 19 bases lay between the germline ends. Germline values: CDR1 SEHNR, CDR2 FQNEAQ (reference sequence). The CDR3 runs 18 residues. CDR3 sequence reads: CASSLGQGRFRVNQPQHF. CDR3 DNA: TGTGCCAGCAGCTTAGGCCAGGGACGGTTTAGGGTCAATCAGCCCCAGCATTTT. The whole variable domain, remainder taken from reference TRBV7-9 and TRBJ1-5, is DTGVSQNPRHKITKRGQNVTFRCDPISEHNRLYWYRQTLGQGPEFLTYFQNEAQLEKSRLLSDRFSAERPKGSFSTLEIQRTEQGDSAMYLCASSLGQGRFRVNQPQHFGDGTRLSIL.

This clonotype was detected many times. The chain couples TRBV6-1 to TRBJ1-6, with D possibly TRBD1 on 5 matching bases. This CDR3 region has 14 residues. V was clipped by 4 bases and J by 10 bases, with 14 bases between them. Germline V gene lookup returns CDR1 MNHNS and CDR2 SASEGT. The CDR3 sequence is CASSGPQGNSPLHF. For the CDR3, the DNA is TGTGCCAGCAGTGGGCCTCAGGGTAACTCACCCCTCCACTTT.

V gene TRBV12-3 or TRBV12-4 combines with J gene TRBJ2-7, with D hard to call. The CDR3 spans 14 residues. The V end was cut by 6 bases, the J end by 2 bases, with 14 bases between. The CDR3: CASSRMGSTYEQYF. CDR3 DNA: TGTGCCAGCAGCAGGATGGGGTCAACCTACGAGCAGTACTTC.

This clonotype showed up just a few times. This chain links TRBV18 with TRBJ2-3, with 9 bases lining up with TRBD2. In germline, CDR1 is KGHSH, CDR2 LQKENI. CDR3 length: 16 residues. Unmatched junction bases numbered 7, after V lost 0 bases and J lost 6 bases. This CDR3 is CASSPPASGIGDTQYF. In DNA form, the CDR3 reads TGTGCCAGCTCACCACCGGCTAGCGGGATTGGGGATACGCAGTATTTT.

This chain joins TRBV14 and TRBJ2-2; TRBD1 is a possible D gene (6 bases). CDR1 and CDR2 from the germline V gene are SGHDN and FVKESK. V gave up 7 bases and J gave up 0 bases, with 12 bases separating them. The CDR3 covers 15 residues. The CDR3 is CASKGDTSNTGELFF. CDR3 nucleotide sequence: TGTGCCAGCAAGGGGGACACTTCGAACACCGGGGAGCTGTTTTTT. The variable domain in full, with the rest retrieved from reference TRBV14 and TRBJ2-2, is EAGVTQFPSHSVIEKGQTVTLRCDPISGHDNLYWYRRVMGKEIKFLLHFVKESKQDESGMPNNRFLAERTGGTYSTLKVQPAELEDSGVYFCASKGDTSNTGELFFGEGSRLTVL.

The chain has TRBV27 and TRBJ2-5; D ambiguous. Trimming left V 2 bases short and J 4 bases short, with 14 bases between. The CDR3 runs 15 residues. CDR1 and CDR2 from the germline V gene are MNHEY and SMNVEV (reference sequence). The CDR3 is CASSLNWGTVETQYF. The CDR3 nucleotides are TGTGCCAGCAGTTTAAACTGGGGAACCGTAGAGACCCAGTACTTC.

This clonotype was counted at least ten times. The rearrangement uses TRBV27 and TRBJ1-1, with no clear D. V dropped 8 bases and J dropped 0 bases, with 7 bases sitting between them. CDR3 length: 12 amino acids. The germline V gene has CDR1 MNHEY and CDR2 SMNVEV (reference sequence). The CDR3 nucleotides are TGTGCCAGCTGGCAGCTGAACACTGAAGCTTTCTTT. Its translation: CASWQLNTEAFF.

The chain uses TRBV27 and TRBJ1-5, with TRBD1 as a possible D gene (6 bases). The V and J ends lost 4 bases and 4 bases respectively, with 8 bases between them. The germline V gene has CDR1 MNHEY and CDR2 SMNVEV (reference sequence). The CDR3 extends over 13 amino acids. The CDR3 nucleotides are TGTGCCAGCAGTTGGGGGGCAAATCAGCCCCAGCATTTT. Translation gives CASSWGANQPQHF.

This chain connects TRBV3-1 to TRBJ2-5; 9 nucleotides agree with TRBD2. The ends lost 0 bases at V and 7 bases at J; junction bases unmatched: 6. The CDR3 is 15 amino acids. Germline V gives CDR1 LGHDT, CDR2 YNNKEL (reference sequence). CDR3 amino acids: CASSQDMLAGTTQYF. The CDR3 nucleotides are TGTGCCAGCAGCCAAGATATGCTAGCGGGAACGACCCAGTACTTC.

The chain is built from TRBV10-3 and TRBJ2-2, with TRBD1 identical over 8 bases. The germline gives CDR1 ENHRY, CDR2 SYGVKD. The V gene end was trimmed by 1 base and the J gene end by 5 bases; junction bases not matched to a gene: 6. CDR3 size: 16 residues. CDR3 protein: CAISEWTGPLTGELFF. In nucleotides, the CDR3 is TGTGCCATCAGTGAGTGGACAGGGCCTCTTACCGGGGAGCTGTTTTTT.

As regards this clonotype: This clone may be a read error of a much larger clone one base away. A read error is likely, as this CDR3 ends without the conserved phenylalanine or tryptophan. The rearrangement uses TRBV12-3 or TRBV12-4 and TRBJ1-1; 7 nucleotides match TRBD1. The ends lost 4 bases at V and 7 bases at J; junction bases unmatched: 12. The CDR3 has 15 amino acids. The CDR3 nucleotides are TGTGCCAGCAGTTCCCCTCCGACAGGGCAGTATGAAGCTTTCCTT. This encodes CASSSPPTGQYEAFL.

This clonotype has a count of ten or more. V is TRBV2 and J is TRBJ2-1, with D uncertain. The CDR3 runs 14 residues. Germline CDR1 and CDR2: SNHLY and FYNNEI. V was clipped by 8 bases and J by 0 bases, with 11 bases between them. The CDR3 region has the DNA TGTGCCAGCGGCCATTCTGGCTCCTACAATGAGCAGTTCTTC. Its translation: CASGHSGSYNEQFF.

In this sample, this clonotype turned up once. The genes are TRBV20-1 and TRBJ2-2; TRBD2 might be the D (6 bases). V lost 7 bases and J lost 5, with 17 bases in between. Germline CDR1 DFQATT, CDR2 SNEGSKA (reference sequence). This CDR3 contains 14 residues. Written as DNA, the CDR3 is TGCAGTGGCCGGGACTCAACGTGGACCGGGGAGCTGTTTTTT. Its translation is CSGRDSTWTGELFF.

V usage is TRBV19 and J usage is TRBJ1-1, with 9 bases that match TRBD1. The CDR3 is 15 residues long. In germline, CDR1 is LNHDA, CDR2 SQIVND (reference sequence). V was clipped by 7 bases and J by 4 bases; unmatched bases: 10. CDR3 region: CASKARDRVATEAFF. The CDR3 DNA reads TGTGCCAGTAAAGCGCGGGACAGGGTAGCCACTGAAGCTTTCTTT.

V is TRBV29-1 and J is TRBJ1-1; tentatively, D is TRBD1 (5 bases). This CDR3 is 13 amino acids long. From germline, CDR1 is SQVTM and CDR2 ANQGSEA. V shed 4 bases and J shed 0 bases, with 9 bases lying between them. The CDR3 is CSVGTSLNTEAFF. The CDR3 DNA is TGCAGCGTTGGGACATCCCTGAACACTGAAGCTTTCTTT. The full variable domain, its missing parts supplied by reference TRBV29-1 and TRBJ1-1, is SAVISQKPSRDICQRGTSLTIQCQVDSQVTMMFWYRQQPGQSLTLIATANQGSEATYESGFVIDKFPISRPNLTFSTLTVSNMSPEDSSIYLCSVGTSLNTEAFFGQGTRLTVV.

This clonotype was picked up many times. The rearrangement uses TRBV28 and TRBJ2-7, with 10 bases lining up with TRBD1. Germline loops: CDR1 MDHEN, CDR2 SYDVKM. The CDR3 sequence is 15 residues long. V was clipped by 1 base and J by 3 bases; unmatched bases: 3. CDR3 DNA: TGTGCCAGCAGTTTATTTGGGACAGGGGACTACGAGCAGTACTTC. Encoded protein: CASSLFGTGDYEQYF.

The table lists this clonotype with a few counts. This chain links TRBV3-1 with TRBJ2-7, with D possibly being TRBD1 (6 bases). V was pared by 3 bases and J by 3 bases, with 15 bases between. The CDR3 extends over 15 amino acids. CDR1 is LGHDT and CDR2 is YNNKEL in the germline V gene (reference sequence). CDR3 sequence reads: CASSQPDSRIYEQYF. As DNA, the CDR3 is TGTGCCAGCAGCCAGCCGGACAGCCGTATCTACGAGCAGTACTTC.

This clonotype has just a few counts. The genes are TRBV29-1 and TRBJ1-2; possibly TRBD1 for D (5 bases). Per germline, CDR1 SQVTM and CDR2 ANQGSEA. CDR3 length: 12 residues. Trimming removed 1 base at V and 8 bases at J, with 11 bases between. For the CDR3, the DNA is TGCAGCGTTGAAGCCAGGGAAGGCGGCTACACCTTC. Amino acids: CSVEAREGGYTF.

This clonotype was observed at least ten times. This chain uses TRBV7-3 with TRBJ2-3; 14 nucleotides match TRBD2. The CDR3 contains 16 residues. V lost 5 bases to trimming and J lost 4 bases; unmatched junction nucleotides: 5. The germline V gene encodes CDR1 SGHTA and CDR2 FQGTGA. The CDR3 reads CASSPGLAGASDTQYF. CDR3 nucleotides: TGTGCCAGCAGCCCGGGACTAGCGGGAGCATCAGATACGCAGTATTTT. Filled out from reference TRBV7-3 and TRBJ2-3, the complete variable domain reads GAGVSQTPSNKVTEKGKYVELRCDPISGHTALYWYRQSLGQGPEFLIYFQGTGAADDSGLPNDRFFAVRPEGSVSTLKIQRTERGDSAVYLCASSPGLAGASDTQYFGPGTRLTVL.

This clonotype showed up many times. The chain combines TRBV20-1 with TRBJ1-1, with D uncertain. Trimming removed 6 bases from V and 2 bases from J, with 13 bases in between. Germline values: CDR1 DFQATT, CDR2 SNEGSKA (reference sequence). This CDR3 contains 13 residues. The CDR3 region is CSALWGINTEAFF. CDR3 nucleotides: TGCAGTGCCCTCTGGGGAATTAACACTGAAGCTTTCTTT.

This clonotype was detected a few times. This chain uses TRBV3-1 with TRBJ2-3; no clear D. The CDR3 length is 17 residues. The V gene's germline CDR1 is LGHDT and CDR2 YNNKEL (reference sequence). Trimming took off 0 bases at V and 0 bases at J, with 13 bases between the two ends. The CDR3 DNA is TGTGCCAGCAGCCAAGACACGTTCCGACCTAGCACAGATACGCAGTATTTT. Its translation: CASSQDTFRPSTDTQYF.

This clonotype was seen at least ten times. This sequence joins TRBV12-3 or TRBV12-4 and TRBJ1-1, with D possibly matching TRBD1 (5 bases). CDR3 length: 13 residues. Trimming took off 2 bases at V and 7 bases at J, with 11 bases between the two ends. CDR3 in DNA: TGTGCCAGCAGTTTAATCGGGGGTGGTGAAGCTTTCTTT. Translation gives CASSLIGGGEAFF.